Each of the 31 T cell receptor beta chains below was sequenced from the same sample in a study of shared clonotypes between healthy human individuals. TCRdb keeps only in-frame clones here, not all; method: immunoSEQ multiplex PCR. The table includes more than 450,000 clones, about four fifths detected once. The sequencing sample was made of PBMCs. The receptors were gathered from a woman aged 40 to 50 in good health. Some clones in this sample may be carry-over from other donors' samples.

The chain uses TRBV5-1 and TRBJ2-7; D remains unclear. Deletions cut 0 bases from V and 6 bases from J, with 10 bases between. Germline V gives CDR1 SGHRS, CDR2 YFSETQ. The CDR3 is 13 amino acids. The DNA of the CDR3 is TGCGCCAGCAGCTTGGGACGGAGTTCCGAGCAGTACTTC. The encoded protein is CASSLGRSSEQYF.

In DNA form, the CDR3 reads TGTGCCAGCAGCCTCGCCGGGACAGGGTCATACGAGCAGTACTTC. It yields the protein CASSLAGTGSYEQYF. This chain uses TRBV6-1 with TRBJ2-7; 9 bases are a match to TRBD1. With 6 bases clipped from V and 4 bases from J, the junction kept 10 bases outside the gene matches. Per the germline V gene, CDR1 is MNHNS and CDR2 is SASEGT. The CDR3 length is 15 residues.

This clone was seen more than once but under ten times. V gene TRBV5-1 combines with J gene TRBJ2-2; a possible D gene is TRBD2 (6 bases). Germline V gene lookup returns CDR1 SGHRS and CDR2 YFSETQ. The CDR3 is 14 amino acids. The V end lost 5 bases, the J end lost 7 bases, and 15 bases lay between the germline ends. CDR3 DNA: TGCGCCAGCAGAGTCCACGGGGGTGACGGGGAGCTGTTTTTT. This translates into CASRVHGGDGELFF.

The gene calls are TRBV7-2 and TRBJ1-4, with TRBD1 matching over 7 bases. Trimming took 5 bases from V and 4 from J; bases not matched to a gene: 7. This CDR3 is 15 amino acids long. Germline CDR1 is SGHTA and CDR2 is FQGNSA. The CDR3 spells CASSLQGSHNEKLFF. As DNA, the CDR3 is TGTGCCAGCAGCCTACAGGGGTCACATAATGAAAAACTGTTTTTT.

This clone was seen a few times. The chain couples TRBV7-3 to TRBJ2-7; D assignment may be TRBD1 or TRBD2 (6 bases each). V shed 5 bases and J shed 6 bases, with 14 bases lying between them. The CDR3 is made up of 13 amino acids. Germline V gives CDR1 SGHTA, CDR2 FQGTGA. The DNA for the CDR3 is TGTGCCAGCAGCCTAGATGGGGGGCGCGAGCAGTACTTC. This translates into CASSLDGGREQYF.

This chain links TRBV29-1 with TRBJ2-5; D tentatively reads TRBD1 or TRBD2 (5 bases each). The CDR3 consists of 13 residues. CDR1 and CDR2 from the germline V gene are SQVTM and ANQGSEA. Deletions cut 7 bases from V and 4 bases from J, with 16 bases between. CDR3 nucleotide sequence: TGCAGCGCCCGAAGAGGGACGGGAGAGACCCAGTACTTC. Translating gives CSARRGTGETQYF.

The V gene is TRBV30, the J gene TRBJ2-7; D is unresolved. Germline CDR1 and CDR2: GTSNPN and SVGIG (reference sequence). Trimming removed 2 bases from V and 1 base from J, with 15 bases in between. The CDR3 extends over 15 amino acids. The CDR3: CAWSLPGRRSYEQYF. In DNA form, the CDR3 reads TGTGCCTGGAGTCTCCCAGGCAGGCGTTCCTACGAGCAGTACTTC.

V usage is TRBV13 and J usage is TRBJ2-3; D not certain. Germline assignment: CDR1 PRHDT and CDR2 FYEKMQ (reference sequence). This CDR3 contains 10 residues. The V end lost 8 bases, the J end lost 3 bases, and 3 bases lay between the germline ends. The CDR3 protein is CASGTDTQYF. The DNA for the CDR3 is TGTGCCAGCGGTACAGATACGCAGTATTTT.

The rearrangement uses TRBV28 and TRBJ2-1; 11 nucleotides line up with TRBD2. This CDR3 has 15 amino acids. Germline trimming cut 4 bases from V and 5 bases from J; bases unmatched to any gene: 4. CDR1 and CDR2 from the germline V gene are MDHEN and SYDVKM. The CDR3 loop reads CASSSTSGKNNEQFF. In DNA form, the CDR3 reads TGTGCCAGCAGTTCGACTAGCGGGAAGAACAATGAGCAGTTCTTC. The full variable domain, completed using reference TRBV28 and TRBJ2-1, is DVKVTQSSRYLVKRTGEKVFLECVQDMDHENMFWYRQDPGLGLRLIYFSYDVKMKEKGDIPEGYSVSREKKERFSLILESASTNQTSMYLCASSSTSGKNNEQFFGPGTRLTVL.

The rearrangement joins TRBV25-1 to TRBJ2-5, with D perhaps given as TRBD1 or TRBD2 (5 bases each). The germline V and J ends were trimmed by 0 bases and 5 bases, with 13 bases remaining between them. Germline V lookup: CDR1 MGHDK, CDR2 SYGVNS. The CDR3 spans 15 residues. CDR3: CASSEYLAEGETQYF. The CDR3 DNA sequence: TGTGCCAGCAGTGAATATTTGGCAGAGGGGGAGACCCAGTACTTC.

Points on this clone: At the DNA level, this CDR3 is encoded by other sequences in the same sample as well. The chain links TRBV9 to TRBJ2-7, with 11 bases fitting TRBD1. There are 15 residues in the CDR3. Trimming at V came to 0 bases and at J to 3 bases, leaving 2 bases not matched to a gene. Germline CDR1 is SGDLS and CDR2 is YYNGEE. In DNA, the CDR3 is TGTGCCAGCAGCGTAGGGACAGGGGGCGGCTACGAGCAGTACTTC. It is translated as CASSVGTGGGYEQYF.

The rearrangement uses TRBV29-1 and TRBJ2-3; 10 bases agree with TRBD2. V was pared by 6 bases and J by 7 bases, with 1 base of the junction left unmatched. The CDR3 runs 11 residues. The germline CDR1 and CDR2 sequences are SQVTM and ANQGSEA. The CDR3 spells CSVGLANTQYF. DNA of the CDR3: TGCAGCGTGGGACTAGCGAATACGCAGTATTTT.

V gene TRBV7-8 combines with J gene TRBJ2-6, with D possibly TRBD2 on 5 matching bases. V lost 5 bases and J lost 0, with 11 bases in between. In germline, CDR1 is SGHVS, CDR2 FQNEAQ. The CDR3 is made up of 16 amino acids. The CDR3 nucleotides read TGTGCCAGCAGCCCAAGACGGGACTCTGGGGCCAACGTCCTGACTTTC. This gives the protein CASSPRRDSGANVLTF.

J is TRBJ1-1 and V is TRBV19; D is undetermined. The CDR3 extends over 14 amino acids. V lost 8 bases, J lost 3 bases, and 16 bases lay in between. CDR1 is LNHDA, CDR2 SQIVND, per germline (reference sequence). CDR3 loop: CASALYGEYTEAFF. The CDR3 DNA reads TGTGCCAGTGCTTTATATGGGGAATACACTGAAGCTTTCTTT.

This rearrangement joins TRBV11-2 to TRBJ2-7; possible D gene TRBD1, 6 bases. The germline V and J ends were trimmed by 0 bases and 1 base, with 16 bases remaining between them. Germline V lookup: CDR1 SGHAT, CDR2 FQNNGV. The CDR3 totals 17 residues. CDR3 residues: CASSLDLRTAISYEQYF. The CDR3 DNA reads as TGTGCCAGCAGCTTAGATTTAAGGACAGCAATATCCTACGAGCAGTACTTC.

This clone was counted many times. The chain combines TRBV27 with TRBJ2-1; 11 bases map to TRBD2. Looked up from germline, CDR1 is MNHEY and CDR2 is SMNVEV (reference sequence). V dropped 3 bases and J dropped 3; count of bases not matched to a gene: 1. CDR3 length equals 15 residues. The CDR3 bases are TGTGCCAGCAGTTTTGGACTAGCGGGCTACAATGAGCAGTTCTTC. It translates to CASSFGLAGYNEQFF.

The V gene is TRBV7-9, the J gene TRBJ2-7, with 8 bases lining up with TRBD1. The germline CDR1 and CDR2 sequences are SEHNR and FQNEAQ (reference sequence). The CDR3 is made up of 16 amino acids. V was clipped by 5 bases and J by 3 bases; unmatched bases: 12. CDR3 nucleotide sequence: TGTGCCAGCAGCACACCTCGACAGGGGAAGGTCTACGAGCAGTACTTC. Its translation is CASSTPRQGKVYEQYF.

This chain joins TRBV30 and TRBJ2-1; the match to TRBD1 covers 8 bases. The CDR3 runs to 15 residues. Germline CDR1 is GTSNPN and CDR2 is SVGIG (reference sequence). The J segment lost 12 bases and the V segment lost 3 bases, leaving 16 bases of the junction unmatched. CDR3 in amino acids: CAWSSWDRPLFGQFF. CDR3 bases: TGTGCCTGGAGCAGTTGGGACAGGCCGCTTTTTGGGCAGTTCTTC.

The J gene is TRBJ2-7, the V gene TRBV2; 10 bases are shared with TRBD2. The V gene's germline CDR1 is SNHLY and CDR2 FYNNEI. The CDR3 is 13 residues long. Trimming cost V 10 bases and J 0 bases; bases outside gene matches: 3. The CDR3 here is CAKASGSSYEQYF. CDR3 nucleotides: TGTGCCAAGGCTAGCGGGAGCTCCTACGAGCAGTACTTC. Full variable domain (outside the CDR3, taken from reference TRBV2 and TRBJ2-7): EPEVTQTPSHQVTQMGQEVILRCVPISNHLYFYWYRQILGQKVEFLVSFYNNEISEKSEIFDDQFSVERPDGSNFTLKIRSTKLEDSAMYFCAKASGSSYEQYFGPGTRLTVT.

The chain employs TRBV7-2 and TRBJ2-2, with TRBD2 identical over 7 bases. V was clipped by 4 bases and J by 1 base; unmatched bases: 3. Germline V gene lookup returns CDR1 SGHTA and CDR2 FQGNSA. This CDR3 spans 15 amino acids. The CDR3 loop reads CASSSIAGNTGELFF. In DNA, the CDR3 is TGTGCCAGCAGCTCGATAGCGGGGAACACCGGGGAGCTGTTTTTT.

The V gene is TRBV5-5, the J gene TRBJ1-3; D is unresolved. V was trimmed by 0 bases and J by 0 bases, leaving 13 bases between them. The germline gives CDR1 SGHKS, CDR2 YYEKEE (reference sequence). The CDR3 totals 17 residues. The CDR3 sequence: CASSLGGLGNSGNTIYF. CDR3 DNA: TGTGCCAGCAGCTTGGGAGGCCTTGGCAACTCTGGAAACACCATATATTTT.

The table lists this clone with a few counts. The CDR3 loop reads CASSPLPGQGTQKLFF. The CDR3 DNA is TGCGCCAGCAGCCCTTTACCGGGACAGGGTACGCAGAAACTGTTTTTT. The J gene is TRBJ1-4, the V gene TRBV4-1; 9 positions match TRBD1. Trimming took 4 bases from V and 11 from J; bases not matched to a gene: 14. Germline V gene data show CDR1 as MGHRA and CDR2 as YSYEKL. The CDR3 consists of 16 residues.

The chain is built from TRBV5-1 and TRBJ2-3, with a weak D call TRBD1 (5 bases). V lost 5 bases and J 3 bases, leaving 10 bases between the germline ends. Per the germline V gene, CDR1 is SGHRS and CDR2 is YFSETQ. This CDR3 spans 13 amino acids. The CDR3, as DNA: TGCGCCAGCAGTCGTAGGGGTACAGATACGCAGTATTTT. Protein: CASSRRGTDTQYF.

The chain carries TRBV4-3 and TRBJ2-3, with a possible D match to TRBD2 (6 bases). Germline V lookup: CDR1 LGHNA, CDR2 YSLEER. CDR3 length: 15 amino acids. Trimming cost V 5 bases and J 2 bases, with 14 bases left between them. The CDR3 protein is CASSALDYPTDTQYF. The CDR3 region has the DNA TGCGCCAGCAGCGCTTTGGACTACCCCACAGATACGCAGTATTTT.

The count of this clone is one. V usage is TRBV5-4 and J usage is TRBJ1-4, with D possibly being TRBD1 (5 bases). Trimming pared 5 bases from V and 4 bases from J, leaving 18 bases between. CDR3 length: 16 amino acids. Germline CDR1 and CDR2: SGHNT and YYREEE (reference sequence). CDR3 coding DNA: TGTGCCAGCAGACCCGGACAAGGGGCCCATAATGAAAAACTGTTTTTT. Its translation is CASRPGQGAHNEKLFF. The full variable domain, with the rest looked up from reference TRBV5-4 and TRBJ1-4, is ETGVTQSPTHLIKTRGQQVTLRCSSQSGHNTVSWYQQALGQGPQFIFQYYREEENGRGNFPPRFSGLQFPNYSSELNVNALELDDSALYLCASRPGQGAHNEKLFFGSGTQLSVL.

The chain employs TRBV2 and TRBJ2-1; 10 bases align to TRBD2. V was clipped by 6 bases and J by 5 bases; unmatched bases: 7. The CDR3 is made up of 15 amino acids. The V gene's germline CDR1 is SNHLY and CDR2 FYNNEI. The CDR3 DNA sequence: TGTGCCAGCAGACCCTCTAGCGGGGGAGACAATGAGCAGTTCTTC. Residues: CASRPSSGGDNEQFF.

This sequence joins TRBV20-1 and TRBJ1-1; D possibly corresponds to TRBD1 (5 bases). V lost 3 bases, J lost 11 bases, and 13 bases lay in between. The germline V gene has CDR1 DFQATT and CDR2 SNEGSKA (reference sequence). This CDR3 contains 11 residues. The CDR3 loop reads CSASGQGLAFF. The DNA for the CDR3 is TGCAGTGCTAGCGGGCAGGGACTCGCTTTCTTT.

This clone was found once. A far larger clone is just one base off, so this is likely a read error. This chain links TRBV6-5 with TRBJ1-1; D is unresolved. With 6 bases removed from V and 1 base from J, the gap between germline ends came to 9 bases. This CDR3 region has 13 residues. Germline values: CDR1 MNHEY, CDR2 SVGAGI. CDR3 sequence reads: CASSQQPNTEAFF. The CDR3 coding sequence is TGTGCCAGCAGCCAACAGCCGAACACTGAAGCTTTCTTT.

The table lists this clone with a count of one. Other DNA variants within this sample encode the same CDR3. The rearrangement links TRBV5-1 to TRBJ2-1; D is possibly TRBD2 (6 bases). V gave up 0 bases and J gave up 1 base, with 8 bases separating them. Per germline, CDR1 SGHRS and CDR2 YFSETQ. CDR3 length: 15 residues. CDR3 DNA sequence: TGCGCCAGCAGCTTGGTGGCGGGGTCCTACAATGAGCAGTTCTTC. Protein: CASSLVAGSYNEQFF.

This chain links TRBV27 with TRBJ1-2; 9 bases are shared with TRBD1. V lost 6 bases to trimming and J lost 13 bases; unmatched junction nucleotides: 12. The CDR3 is made up of 13 amino acids. Germline lookup yields CDR1 MNHEY and CDR2 SMNVEV (reference sequence). CDR3 in amino acids: CASRPTGGSYSTF. Here the CDR3 DNA reads TGTGCCAGCAGACCAACAGGGGGCAGCTATTCCACCTTC.

This clone was recorded at least ten times. The chain has TRBV6-1 and TRBJ2-7; no reliable D call. The CDR3 totals 14 residues. With 4 bases removed from V and 4 bases from J, the gap between germline ends came to 14 bases. In germline, CDR1 is MNHNS, CDR2 SASEGT. CDR3 sequence (DNA): TGTGCCAGCAGTGTCAGGAACGGGTATTACGAGCAGTACTTC. It specifies CASSVRNGYYEQYF.